A single sample gave rise to the 10 T cell receptor beta chains below, sequenced in a study of cytomegalovirus exposure and HLA in healthy donors (dated by TCRdb to 2015 to 2018). Library preparation employed the immunoSEQ multiplex PCR assay. A mixture of 60 forward primers for TCR Vbeta segments and 13 reverse primers for TCR Jbeta segments was used in the multiplex PCR. TCRdb took over this immuneACCESS table, retaining in-frame rearrangements with V and J assigned. Such tables are incomplete; in checked studies, under half of the missing clones stem from an unresolved V gene, and the remainder is unexplained. In all, the sample holds about 150,000 clones, and roughly 82% of those were seen once. Approximately 6.8% of the sample goes to the ten largest clones. The sample consisted of PBMCs. Receptors were obtained from a man aged 25 to 40 in good health and CMV-seronegative.

This chain uses TRBV18 with TRBJ1-2, with a weak D call TRBD1 (6 bases). This CDR3 contains 15 residues. V was clipped by 0 bases and J by 5 bases, with 13 bases between them. Germline V gives CDR1 KGHSH, CDR2 LQKENI. CDR3 sequence reads: CASSPPSQRGYGYTF. The CDR3 coding sequence is TGTGCCAGCTCACCACCGAGTCAGAGGGGGTATGGCTACACCTTC.

The chain employs TRBV30 and TRBJ2-2, with a tentative D call TRBD1 (6 bases). Germline lookup yields CDR1 GTSNPN and CDR2 SVGIG (reference sequence). V lost 2 bases, J lost 5 bases, and 12 bases lay in between. The CDR3 runs 14 residues. As DNA, the CDR3 is TGTGCCTGGAGTCCTACAGGGAGTACCGGGGAGCTGTTTTTT. Encoded protein: CAWSPTGSTGELFF.

The CDR3 loop reads CASSFQQGVGYEQYF. The CDR3 coding sequence is TGTGCCAGCAGCTTCCAACAGGGGGTCGGGTACGAGCAGTACTTC. The chain combines TRBV7-9 with TRBJ2-7; 8 bases fit TRBD1. CDR3 length: 15 amino acids. Germline-derived CDR1 and CDR2 are SEHNR and FQNEAQ (reference sequence). Germline trimming cut 3 bases from V and 4 bases from J; bases unmatched to any gene: 8.

This clone was counted once. The chain is built from TRBV11-2 and TRBJ1-4, with 8 bases fitting TRBD1. J lost 7 bases, V lost 5 bases, and 9 bases had no gene match. The CDR3 covers 15 residues. Per germline, CDR1 SGHAT and CDR2 FQNNGV. The CDR3 spells CASSVLQGGSEKLFF. DNA of the CDR3: TGTGCCAGCAGCGTATTACAGGGGGGTAGTGAAAAACTGTTTTTT.

With respect to this clone: At the DNA level, this CDR3 is encoded by other sequences in the same sample as well. The chain carries TRBV20-1 and TRBJ2-1; unclear D gene. The CDR3 runs 11 residues. V was pared by 3 bases and J by 4 bases, with 4 bases between. Per the germline V gene, CDR1 is DFQATT and CDR2 is SNEGSKA (reference sequence). CDR3 in amino acids: CSARRYNEQFF. DNA for the CDR3: TGCAGTGCTAGGAGGTACAATGAGCAGTTCTTC.

The CDR3 sequence is CASSPPPQGGGETQYF. CDR3 DNA: TGTGCCAGCTCACCACCCCCACAGGGTGGAGGAGAGACCCAGTACTTC. The chain joins TRBV18 to TRBJ2-5; perhaps TRBD1 as D (6 bases). Germline CDR1 is KGHSH and CDR2 is LQKENI. The CDR3 spans 16 residues. Trimming left V 0 bases short and J 4 bases short, with 15 bases between.

V gene TRBV10-3 combines with J gene TRBJ1-1, with TRBD1 matching 8 bases. In germline, CDR1 is ENHRY, CDR2 SYGVKD. The V segment lost 10 bases and the J segment 5 bases; nucleotides outside the gene matches: 9. CDR3 length equals 13 residues. This CDR3 reads CATAGQGGTEAFF. DNA for the CDR3: TGTGCCACCGCTGGACAGGGTGGAACTGAAGCTTTCTTT.

The chain couples TRBV19 to TRBJ1-1, with D tentatively TRBD1 (5 bases). V was cut by 5 bases and J by 1 base, with 14 bases left in between. The length of the CDR3 is 15 residues. In germline, CDR1 is LNHDA, CDR2 SQIVND (reference sequence). The CDR3 DNA is TGTGCCAGTAGTCCCCTGGGGAGGGGGAACACTGAAGCTTTCTTT. Protein: CASSPLGRGNTEAFF.

The gene calls are TRBV27 and TRBJ2-1, with TRBD2 matching over 8 bases. From germline, CDR1 is MNHEY and CDR2 SMNVEV (reference sequence). With 7 bases clipped from V and 5 bases from J, the junction kept 10 bases outside the gene matches. CDR3 length: 15 amino acids. CDR3 DNA: TGTGCCAGCACAGGGTGGAGCGGGGGCAACAATGAGCAGTTCTTC. The encoded protein is CASTGWSGGNNEQFF.

V and J are TRBV6-1 and TRBJ2-7; D possibly corresponds to TRBD2 (6 bases). The CDR3 spans 15 residues. Trimming shortened V by 2 bases and J by 5 bases, and 16 bases separated the two germline ends. Germline V gene sequence: CDR1 MNHNS, CDR2 SASEGT. CDR3 amino acids: CASSELATAGNEQYF. The CDR3 DNA reads as TGTGCCAGCAGTGAACTAGCGACCGCGGGAAACGAGCAGTACTTC.